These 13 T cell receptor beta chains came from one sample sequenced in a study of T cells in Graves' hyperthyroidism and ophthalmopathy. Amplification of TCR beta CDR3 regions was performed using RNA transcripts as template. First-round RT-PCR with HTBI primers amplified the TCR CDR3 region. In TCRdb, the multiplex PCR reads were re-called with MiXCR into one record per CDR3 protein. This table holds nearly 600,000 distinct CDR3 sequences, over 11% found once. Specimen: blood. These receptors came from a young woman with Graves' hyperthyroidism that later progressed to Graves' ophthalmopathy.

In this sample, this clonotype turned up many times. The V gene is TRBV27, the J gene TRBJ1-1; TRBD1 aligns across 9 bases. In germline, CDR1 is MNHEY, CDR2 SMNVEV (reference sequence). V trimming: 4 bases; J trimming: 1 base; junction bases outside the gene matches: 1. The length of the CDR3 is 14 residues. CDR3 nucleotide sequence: TGTGCCAGCAGTTCGGGACAGGGGAACACTGAAGCTTTCTTT. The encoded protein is CASSSGQGNTEAFF.

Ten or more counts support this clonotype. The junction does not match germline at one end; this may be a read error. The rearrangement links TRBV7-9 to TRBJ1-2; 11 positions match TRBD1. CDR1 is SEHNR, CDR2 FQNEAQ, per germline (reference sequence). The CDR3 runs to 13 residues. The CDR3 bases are TGCGCCAGCAGCTTGGGACAGGGGGATGGCTACACCTTC. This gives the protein CASSLGQGDGYTF. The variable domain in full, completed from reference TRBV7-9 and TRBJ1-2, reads DTGVSQNPRHKITKRGQNVTFRCDPISEHNRLYWYRQTLGQGPEFLTYFQNEAQLEKSRLLSDRFSAERPKGSFSTLEIQRTEQGDSAMYLCASSLGQGDGYTFGSGTRLTVV.

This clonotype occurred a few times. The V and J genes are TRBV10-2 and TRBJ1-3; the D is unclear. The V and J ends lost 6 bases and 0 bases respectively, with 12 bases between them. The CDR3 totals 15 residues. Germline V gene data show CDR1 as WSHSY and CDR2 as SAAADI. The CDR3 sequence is CASRGSTDSGNTIYF. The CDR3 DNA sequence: TGCGCCAGCAGAGGCAGTACCGACTCTGGAAACACCATATATTTT.

The CDR3 protein is CASSLTRAGELFF. The CDR3 nucleotides read TGTGCCAGCTCACTGACAAGAGCCGGGGAGCTGTTTTTT. The chain carries TRBV18 and TRBJ2-2, with D unclear. CDR1 is KGHSH and CDR2 is LQKENI in the germline V gene. CDR3 size: 13 residues. Trimming took 4 bases from V and 6 from J, leaving 9 bases between them.

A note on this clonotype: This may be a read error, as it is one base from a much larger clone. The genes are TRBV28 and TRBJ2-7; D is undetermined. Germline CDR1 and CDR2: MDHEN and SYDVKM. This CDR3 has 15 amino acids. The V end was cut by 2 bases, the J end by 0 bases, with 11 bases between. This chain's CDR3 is CASSLGHPSSYEQYF. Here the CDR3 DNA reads TGTGCCAGCAGTTTAGGTCACCCCAGCTCCTACGAGCAGTACTTC. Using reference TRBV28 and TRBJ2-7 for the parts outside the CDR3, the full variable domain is DVKVTQSSRYLVKRTGEKVFLECVQDMDHENMFWYRQDPGLGLRLIYFSYDVKMKEKGDIPEGYSVSREKKERFSLILESASTNQTSMYLCASSLGHPSSYEQYFGPGTRLTVT.

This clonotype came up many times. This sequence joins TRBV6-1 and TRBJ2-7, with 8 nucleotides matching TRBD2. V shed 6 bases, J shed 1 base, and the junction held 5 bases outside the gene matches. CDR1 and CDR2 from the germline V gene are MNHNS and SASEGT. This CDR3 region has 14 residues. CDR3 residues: CASSPGTRSYEQYF. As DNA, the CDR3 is TGTGCCAGCAGCCCCGGGACTAGGTCCTACGAGCAGTACTTC.

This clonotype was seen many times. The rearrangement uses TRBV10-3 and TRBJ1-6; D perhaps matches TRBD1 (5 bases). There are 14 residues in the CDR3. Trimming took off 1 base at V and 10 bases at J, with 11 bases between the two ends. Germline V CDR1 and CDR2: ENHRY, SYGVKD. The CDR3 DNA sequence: TGTGCCATCAGTGAGTTCAGGGAGGGCTCACCCCTCCACTTT. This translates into CAISEFREGSPLHF.

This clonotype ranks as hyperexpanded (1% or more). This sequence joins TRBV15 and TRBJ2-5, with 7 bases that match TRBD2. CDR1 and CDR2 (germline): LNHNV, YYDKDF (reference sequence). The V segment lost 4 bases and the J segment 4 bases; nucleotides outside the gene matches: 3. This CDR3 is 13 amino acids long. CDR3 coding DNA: TGTGCCACCAGCAATATAGCGGGAGAGACCCAGTACTTC. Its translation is CATSNIAGETQYF.

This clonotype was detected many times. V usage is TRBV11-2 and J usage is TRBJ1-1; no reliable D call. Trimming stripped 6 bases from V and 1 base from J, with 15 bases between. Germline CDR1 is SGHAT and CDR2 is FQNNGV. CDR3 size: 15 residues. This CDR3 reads CASRGIVRGNTEAFF. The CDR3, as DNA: TGTGCCAGCAGGGGGATCGTGCGGGGGAACACTGAAGCTTTCTTT.

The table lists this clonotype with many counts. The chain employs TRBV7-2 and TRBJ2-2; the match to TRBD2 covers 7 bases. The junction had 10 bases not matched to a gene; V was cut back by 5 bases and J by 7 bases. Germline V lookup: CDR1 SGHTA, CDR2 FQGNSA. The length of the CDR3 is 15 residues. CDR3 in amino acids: CASSRQGLGIGELFF. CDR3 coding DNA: TGTGCCAGCAGCAGACAAGGACTAGGGATCGGGGAGCTGTTTTTT.

DNA for the CDR3: TGTGCCAGCAGCCCTAACCGGGCCCCCGACACCGGGGAGCTGTTTTTT. Protein sequence: CASSPNRAPDTGELFF. The rearrangement joins TRBV7-8 to TRBJ2-2; D is uncertain. Germline-derived CDR1 and CDR2 are SGHVS and FQNEAQ. This CDR3 has 16 residues. V was shortened by 5 bases and J by 3 bases, with 16 bases between the two germline ends.

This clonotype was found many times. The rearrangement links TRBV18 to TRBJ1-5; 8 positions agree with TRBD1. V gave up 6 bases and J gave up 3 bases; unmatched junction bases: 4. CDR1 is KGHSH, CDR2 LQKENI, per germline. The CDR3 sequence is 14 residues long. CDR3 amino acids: CASSRDRLNQPQHF. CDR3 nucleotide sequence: TGTGCCAGCTCTCGGGACAGGCTCAATCAGCCCCAGCATTTT.

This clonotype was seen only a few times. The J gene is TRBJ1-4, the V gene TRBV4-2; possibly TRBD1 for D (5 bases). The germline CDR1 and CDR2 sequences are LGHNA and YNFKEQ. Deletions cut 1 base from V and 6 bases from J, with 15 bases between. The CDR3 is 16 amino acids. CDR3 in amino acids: CASSQAGEGPDEKLFF. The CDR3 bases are TGTGCCAGCAGCCAAGCGGGAGAGGGGCCGGATGAAAAACTGTTTTTT.